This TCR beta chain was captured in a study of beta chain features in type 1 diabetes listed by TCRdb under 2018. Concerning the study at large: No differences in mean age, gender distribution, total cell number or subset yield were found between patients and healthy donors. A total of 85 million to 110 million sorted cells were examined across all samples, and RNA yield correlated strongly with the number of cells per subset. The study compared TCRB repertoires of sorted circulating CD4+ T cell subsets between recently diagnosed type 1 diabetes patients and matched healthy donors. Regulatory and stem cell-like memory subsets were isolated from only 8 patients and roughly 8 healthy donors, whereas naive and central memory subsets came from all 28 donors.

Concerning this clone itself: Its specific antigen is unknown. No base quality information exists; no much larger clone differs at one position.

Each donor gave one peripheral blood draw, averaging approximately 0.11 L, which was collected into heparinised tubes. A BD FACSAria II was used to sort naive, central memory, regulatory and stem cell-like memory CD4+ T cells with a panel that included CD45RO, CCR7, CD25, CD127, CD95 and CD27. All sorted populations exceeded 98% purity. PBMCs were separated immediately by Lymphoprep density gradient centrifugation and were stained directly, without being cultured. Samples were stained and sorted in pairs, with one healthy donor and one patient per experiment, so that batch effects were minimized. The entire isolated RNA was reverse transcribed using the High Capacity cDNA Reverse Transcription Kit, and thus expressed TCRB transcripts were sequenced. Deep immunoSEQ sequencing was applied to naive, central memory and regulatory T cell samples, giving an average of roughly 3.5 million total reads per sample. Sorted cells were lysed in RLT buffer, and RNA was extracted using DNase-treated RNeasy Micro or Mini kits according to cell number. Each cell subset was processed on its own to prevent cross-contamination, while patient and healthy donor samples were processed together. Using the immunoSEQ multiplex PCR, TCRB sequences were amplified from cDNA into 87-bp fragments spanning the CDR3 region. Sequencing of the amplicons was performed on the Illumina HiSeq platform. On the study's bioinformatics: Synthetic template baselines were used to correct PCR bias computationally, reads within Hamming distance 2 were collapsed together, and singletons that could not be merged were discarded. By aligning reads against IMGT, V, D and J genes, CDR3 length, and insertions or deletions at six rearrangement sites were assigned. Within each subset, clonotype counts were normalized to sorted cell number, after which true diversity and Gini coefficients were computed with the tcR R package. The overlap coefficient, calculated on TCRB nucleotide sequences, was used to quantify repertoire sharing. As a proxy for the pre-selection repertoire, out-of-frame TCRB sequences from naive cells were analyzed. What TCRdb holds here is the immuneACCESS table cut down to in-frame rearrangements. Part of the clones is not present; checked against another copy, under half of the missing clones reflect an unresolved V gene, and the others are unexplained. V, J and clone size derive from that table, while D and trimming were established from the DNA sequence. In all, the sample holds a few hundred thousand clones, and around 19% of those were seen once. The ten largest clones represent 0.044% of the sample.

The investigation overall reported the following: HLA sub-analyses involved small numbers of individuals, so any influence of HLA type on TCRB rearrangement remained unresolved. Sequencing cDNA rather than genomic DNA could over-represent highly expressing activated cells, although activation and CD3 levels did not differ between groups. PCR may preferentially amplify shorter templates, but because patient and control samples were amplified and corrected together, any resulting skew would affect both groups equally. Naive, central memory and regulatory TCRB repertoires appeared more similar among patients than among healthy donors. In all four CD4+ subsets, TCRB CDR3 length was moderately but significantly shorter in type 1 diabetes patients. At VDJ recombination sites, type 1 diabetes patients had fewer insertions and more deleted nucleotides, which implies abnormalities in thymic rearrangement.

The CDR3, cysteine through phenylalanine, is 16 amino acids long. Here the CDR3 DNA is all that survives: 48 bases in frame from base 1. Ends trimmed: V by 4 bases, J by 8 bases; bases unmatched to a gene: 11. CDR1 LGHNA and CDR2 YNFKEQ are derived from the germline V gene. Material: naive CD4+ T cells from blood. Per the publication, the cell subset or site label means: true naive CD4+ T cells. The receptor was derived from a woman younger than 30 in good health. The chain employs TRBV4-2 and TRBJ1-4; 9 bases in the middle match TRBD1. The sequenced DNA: TGTGCCAGCAGCCCACCGACAGGGGGGAATCCGGAAAAACTGTTTTTT. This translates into CASSPPTGGNPEKLFF.